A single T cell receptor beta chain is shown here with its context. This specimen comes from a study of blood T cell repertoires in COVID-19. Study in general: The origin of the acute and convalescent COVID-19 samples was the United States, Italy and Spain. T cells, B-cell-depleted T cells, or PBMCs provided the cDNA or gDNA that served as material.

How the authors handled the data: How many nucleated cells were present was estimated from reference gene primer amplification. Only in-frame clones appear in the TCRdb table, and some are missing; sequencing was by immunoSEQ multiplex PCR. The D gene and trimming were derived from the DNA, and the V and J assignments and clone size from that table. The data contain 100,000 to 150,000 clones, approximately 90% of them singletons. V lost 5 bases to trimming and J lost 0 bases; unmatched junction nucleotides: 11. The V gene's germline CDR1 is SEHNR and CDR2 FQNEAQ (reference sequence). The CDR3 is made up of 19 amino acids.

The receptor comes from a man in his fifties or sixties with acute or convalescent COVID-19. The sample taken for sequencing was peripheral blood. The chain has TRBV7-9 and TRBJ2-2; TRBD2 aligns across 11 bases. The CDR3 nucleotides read TGTGCCAGCAGCCCCCGGCTAGCGGGAGGACTCGCGAACACCGGGGAGCTGTTTTTT. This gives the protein CASSPRLAGGLANTGELFF. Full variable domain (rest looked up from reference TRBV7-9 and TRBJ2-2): DTGVSQNPRHKITKRGQNVTFRCDPISEHNRLYWYRQTLGQGPEFLTYFQNEAQLEKSRLLSDRFSAERPKGSFSTLEIQRTEQGDSAMYLCASSPRLAGGLANTGELFFGEGSRLTVL.